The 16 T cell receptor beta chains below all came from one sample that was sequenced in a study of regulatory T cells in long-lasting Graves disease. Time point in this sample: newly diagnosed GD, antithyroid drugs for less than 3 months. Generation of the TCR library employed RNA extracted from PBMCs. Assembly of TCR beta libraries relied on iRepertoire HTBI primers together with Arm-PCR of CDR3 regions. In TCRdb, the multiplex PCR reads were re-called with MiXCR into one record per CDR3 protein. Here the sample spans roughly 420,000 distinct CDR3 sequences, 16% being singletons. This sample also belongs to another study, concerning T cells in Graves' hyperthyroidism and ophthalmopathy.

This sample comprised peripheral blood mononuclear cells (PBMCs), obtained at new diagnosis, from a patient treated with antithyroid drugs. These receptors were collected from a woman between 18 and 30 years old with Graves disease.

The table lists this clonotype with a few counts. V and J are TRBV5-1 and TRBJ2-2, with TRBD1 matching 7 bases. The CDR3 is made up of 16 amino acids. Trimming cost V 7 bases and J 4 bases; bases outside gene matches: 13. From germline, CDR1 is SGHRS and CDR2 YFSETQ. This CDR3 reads CASGILDRATTGELFF. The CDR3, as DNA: TGCGCCAGCGGAATCCTAGACAGGGCGACCACCGGGGAGCTGTTTTTT.

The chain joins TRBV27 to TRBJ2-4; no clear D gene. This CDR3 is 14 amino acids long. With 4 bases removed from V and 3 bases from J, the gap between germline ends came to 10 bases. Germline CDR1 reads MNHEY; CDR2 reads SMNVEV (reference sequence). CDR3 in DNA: TGTGCCAGCAGTTCCCCGAATTTCAAAAACATTCAGTACTTC. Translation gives CASSSPNFKNIQYF.

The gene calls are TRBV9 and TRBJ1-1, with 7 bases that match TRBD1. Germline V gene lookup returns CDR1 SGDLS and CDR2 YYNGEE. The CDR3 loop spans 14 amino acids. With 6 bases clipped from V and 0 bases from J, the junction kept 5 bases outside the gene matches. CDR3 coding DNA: TGTGCCAGCAACAGAGGGGGCCTGAACACTGAAGCTTTCTTT. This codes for CASNRGGLNTEAFF.

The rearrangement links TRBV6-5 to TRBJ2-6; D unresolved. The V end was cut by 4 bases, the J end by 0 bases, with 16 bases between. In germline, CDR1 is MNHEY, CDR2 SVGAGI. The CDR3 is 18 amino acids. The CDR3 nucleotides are TGTGCCAGCAGTTCTCCACCGCCTCGGCACTCTGGGGCCAACGTCCTGACTTTC. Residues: CASSSPPPRHSGANVLTF.

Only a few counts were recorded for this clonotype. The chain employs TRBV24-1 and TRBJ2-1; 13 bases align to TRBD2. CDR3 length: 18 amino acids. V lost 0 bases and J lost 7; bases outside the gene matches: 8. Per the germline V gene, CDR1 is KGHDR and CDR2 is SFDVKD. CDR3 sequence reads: CATSDLSTSGRARNEQFF. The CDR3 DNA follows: TGTGCCACCAGTGATTTGTCAACTAGCGGGAGGGCCAGAAATGAGCAGTTCTTC.

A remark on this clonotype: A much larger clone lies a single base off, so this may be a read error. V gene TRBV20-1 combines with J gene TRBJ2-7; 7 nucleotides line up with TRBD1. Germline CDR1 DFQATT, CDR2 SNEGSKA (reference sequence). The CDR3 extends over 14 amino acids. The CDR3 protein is CSAKPSQGNYEQCF. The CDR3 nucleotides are TGCAGTGCTAAGCCCTCACAGGGGAACTACGAGCAGTGCTTC.

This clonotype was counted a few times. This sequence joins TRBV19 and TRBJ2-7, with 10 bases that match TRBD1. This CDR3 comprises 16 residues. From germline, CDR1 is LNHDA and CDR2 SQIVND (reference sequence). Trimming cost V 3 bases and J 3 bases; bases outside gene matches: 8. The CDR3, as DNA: TGTGCCAGTAGTATGGGACAGGGGAATCCCTACTACGAGCAGTACTTC. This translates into CASSMGQGNPYYEQYF.

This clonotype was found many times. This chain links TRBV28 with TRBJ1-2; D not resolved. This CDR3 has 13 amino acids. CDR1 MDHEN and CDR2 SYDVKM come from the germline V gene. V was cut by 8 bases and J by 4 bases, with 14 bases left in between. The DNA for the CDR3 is TGTGCCAGCCTAAGGGTCAGTGGCTATGGCTACACCTTC. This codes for CASLRVSGYGYTF.

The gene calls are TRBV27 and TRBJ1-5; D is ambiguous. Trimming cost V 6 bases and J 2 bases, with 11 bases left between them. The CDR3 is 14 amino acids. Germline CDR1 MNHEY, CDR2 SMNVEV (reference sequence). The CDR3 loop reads CASSPTRGNQPQHF. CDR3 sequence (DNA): TGTGCCAGCAGCCCTACGAGGGGCAATCAGCCCCAGCATTTT.

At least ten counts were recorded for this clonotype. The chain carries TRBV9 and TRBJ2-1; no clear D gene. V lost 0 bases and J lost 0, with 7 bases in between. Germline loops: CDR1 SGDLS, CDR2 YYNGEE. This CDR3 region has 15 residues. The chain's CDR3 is CASSVEAFSYNEQFF. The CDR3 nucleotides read TGTGCCAGCAGCGTAGAGGCCTTCTCCTACAATGAGCAGTTCTTC. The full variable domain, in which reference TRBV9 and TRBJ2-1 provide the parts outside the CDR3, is DSGVTQTPKHLITATGQRVTLRCSPRSGDLSVYWYQQSLDQGLQFLIQYYNGEERAKGNILERFSAQQFPDLHSELNLSSLELGDSALYFCASSVEAFSYNEQFFGPGTRLTVL.

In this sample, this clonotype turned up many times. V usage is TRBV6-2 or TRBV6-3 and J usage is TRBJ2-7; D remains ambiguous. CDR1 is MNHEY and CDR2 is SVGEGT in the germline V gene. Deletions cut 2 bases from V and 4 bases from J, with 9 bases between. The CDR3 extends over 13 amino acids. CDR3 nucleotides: TGTGCCAGCAGTTACGTTTCAGATTACGAGCAGTACTTC. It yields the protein CASSYVSDYEQYF.

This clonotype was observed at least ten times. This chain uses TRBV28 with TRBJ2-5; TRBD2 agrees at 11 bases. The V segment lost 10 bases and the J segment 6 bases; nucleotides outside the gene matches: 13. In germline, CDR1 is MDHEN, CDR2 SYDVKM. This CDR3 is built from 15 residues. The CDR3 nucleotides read TGTGCCAAATCAAATTATAGCGGGAGGGCGAAGACCCAGTACTTC. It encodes CAKSNYSGRAKTQYF.

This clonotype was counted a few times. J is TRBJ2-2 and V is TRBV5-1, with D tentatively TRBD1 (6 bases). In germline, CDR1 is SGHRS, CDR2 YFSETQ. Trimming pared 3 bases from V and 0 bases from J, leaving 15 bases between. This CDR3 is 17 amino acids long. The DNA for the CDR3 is TGCGCCAGCAGCTGGGGACCATCAGGGGCGAACACCGGGGAGCTGTTTTTT. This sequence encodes CASSWGPSGANTGELFF.

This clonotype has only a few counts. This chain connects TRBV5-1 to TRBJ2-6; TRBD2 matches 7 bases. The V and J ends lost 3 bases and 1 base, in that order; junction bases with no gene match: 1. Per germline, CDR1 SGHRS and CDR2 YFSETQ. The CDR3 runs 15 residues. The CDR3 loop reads CASSWEGSGANVLTF. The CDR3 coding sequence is TGCGCCAGCAGCTGGGAGGGATCTGGGGCCAACGTCCTGACTTTC.

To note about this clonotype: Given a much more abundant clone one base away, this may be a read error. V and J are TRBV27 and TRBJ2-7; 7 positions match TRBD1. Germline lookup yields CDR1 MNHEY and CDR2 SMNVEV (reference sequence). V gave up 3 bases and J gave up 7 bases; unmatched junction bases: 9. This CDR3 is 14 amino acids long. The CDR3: CASSFLGGYNEQYF. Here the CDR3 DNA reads TGTGCCAGCAGTTTCCTAGGGGGCTACAATGAGCAGTACTTC.

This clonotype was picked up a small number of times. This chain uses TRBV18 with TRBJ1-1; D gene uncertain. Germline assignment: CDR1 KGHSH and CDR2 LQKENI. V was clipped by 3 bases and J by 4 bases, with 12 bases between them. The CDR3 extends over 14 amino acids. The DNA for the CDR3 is TGTGCCAGCTCACCCGCAGGCCGGGGCACTGAAGCTTTCTTT. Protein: CASSPAGRGTEAFF.